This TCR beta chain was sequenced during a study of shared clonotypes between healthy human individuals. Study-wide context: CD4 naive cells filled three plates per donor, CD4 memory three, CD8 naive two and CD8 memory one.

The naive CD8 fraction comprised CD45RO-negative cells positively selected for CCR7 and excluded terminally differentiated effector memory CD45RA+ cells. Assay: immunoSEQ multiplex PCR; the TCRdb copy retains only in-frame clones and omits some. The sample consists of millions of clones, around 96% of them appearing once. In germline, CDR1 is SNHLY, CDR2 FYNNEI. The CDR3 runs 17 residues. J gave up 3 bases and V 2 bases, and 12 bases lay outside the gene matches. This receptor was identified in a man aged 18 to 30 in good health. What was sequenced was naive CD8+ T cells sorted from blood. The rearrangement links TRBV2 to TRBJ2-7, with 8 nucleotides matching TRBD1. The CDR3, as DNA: TGTGCCAGCAGTGAAAGTCGGGACAGGTTAAGGGGCTACGAGCAGTACTTC. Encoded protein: CASSESRDRLRGYEQYF.